A single sample is the source of the 30 T cell receptor beta chains below, sequenced in a study of blood T cells in healthy people across ages. Combining a sample-barcoded 5' primer with a J-beta primer mix, a second PCR ran for roughly 7 to 12 cycles. Each CDR3 protein gets one entry after TCRdb re-called the 5' RACE reads with MiXCR. The sample shows around 400,000 distinct CDR3 sequences, approximately 51% of them seen only once. The sequenced material came from blood. These TCRs come from a man in his 60s in good health.

V and J are TRBV3-1 and TRBJ2-7, with D uncertain. This CDR3 has 14 residues. CDR1 and CDR2 from the germline V gene are LGHDT and YNNKEL (reference sequence). V lost 3 bases and J lost 2, with 11 bases in between. The CDR3 reads CASSHSPGPYEQYF. Written as DNA, the CDR3 is TGTGCCAGCAGCCATTCCCCGGGCCCCTACGAGCAGTACTTC.

In its sample, this clonotype was seen a few times. The chain links TRBV20-1 to TRBJ2-7; maybe TRBD1 (5 bases). The J call may be mistaken, given a closer DNA end match to TRBJ2-5. There are 13 residues in the CDR3. Germline V lookup: CDR1 DFQATT, CDR2 SNEGSKA (reference sequence). The CDR3 region is CSARDLGRGTQYF. CDR3 in DNA: TGCAGTGCTAGAGATCTCGGTAGGGGGACCCAGTACTTC.

This clonotype was observed a few times. The chain combines TRBV10-3 with TRBJ2-5; D gene unclear. This CDR3 has 13 amino acids. V shed 3 bases and J shed 1 base, with 6 bases lying between them. The germline gives CDR1 ENHRY, CDR2 SYGVKD. The DNA of the CDR3 is TGTGCCATCAGTGACAGTTTCCAAGAGACCCAGTACTTC. This gives the protein CAISDSFQETQYF.

This clonotype was seen more than once but under ten times. The J gene is TRBJ2-4, the V gene TRBV7-2, with 11 bases matching TRBD1. With 9 bases clipped from V and 12 bases from J, the junction kept 10 bases outside the gene matches. This CDR3 comprises 13 residues. Germline V gene sequence: CDR1 SGHTA, CDR2 FQGNSA. CDR3 nucleotides: TGTGCCAGTCTGGGGACAGGGGGACGCGATCAGTACTTC. It yields the protein CASLGTGGRDQYF.

A few counts support this clonotype. The chain couples TRBV9 to TRBJ2-7; 7 nucleotides align to TRBD2. V was clipped by 0 bases and J by 3 bases; unmatched bases: 6. The CDR3 is made up of 15 amino acids. The germline V gene encodes CDR1 SGDLS and CDR2 YYNGEE. The DNA of the CDR3 is TGTGCCAGCAGCGTAGGAGGCGGGGGACGCTACGAGCAGTACTTC. It specifies CASSVGGGGRYEQYF.

The chain carries TRBV3-1 and TRBJ2-1; D gene unclear. The CDR3 runs 16 residues. Germline V gene sequence: CDR1 LGHDT, CDR2 YNNKEL (reference sequence). The V and J ends lost 0 bases and 0 bases respectively, with 9 bases between them. The CDR3 coding sequence is TGTGCCAGCAGCCAAGAGGGAATCAGCTCCTACAATGAGCAGTTCTTC. Translated, it gives CASSQEGISSYNEQFF.

The chain couples TRBV4-3 to TRBJ2-1; no clear D gene. V lost 0 bases to trimming and J lost 10 bases, with 7 bases between them. This CDR3 has 12 residues. Germline CDR1 is LGHNA and CDR2 is YSLEER. This CDR3 is CASSQDRREQFF. In DNA, the CDR3 is TGCGCCAGCAGCCAAGATAGGCGGGAGCAGTTCTTC.

This clonotype occurred once. V usage is TRBV27 and J usage is TRBJ1-5, with unresolved D. Trimming cost V 5 bases and J 7 bases, with 12 bases left between them. Germline CDR1 MNHEY, CDR2 SMNVEV (reference sequence). The CDR3 is made up of 13 amino acids. This CDR3 is CASSPQRSQPQHF. Here the CDR3 DNA reads TGTGCCAGCAGTCCCCAACGTTCGCAGCCCCAGCATTTT.

The chain employs TRBV6-2 or TRBV6-3 and TRBJ2-2, with no clear D. The CDR3 totals 12 residues. In germline, CDR1 is MNHEY, CDR2 SVGEGT. V shed 5 bases and J shed 1 base, with 2 bases lying between them. The CDR3 sequence: CASSKNTGELFF. The CDR3 DNA reads TGTGCCAGCAGTAAGAACACCGGGGAGCTGTTTTTT.

The V and J genes are TRBV7-6 and TRBJ2-4; possible D gene TRBD2, 7 bases. Judging by the DNA end, TRBJ2-7 fits better; the J call may be wrong. This CDR3 spans 16 amino acids. Germline CDR1 reads SGHVS; CDR2 reads FNYEAQ. CDR3 sequence: CASSLGSGGGPYEQYF. The CDR3 region has the DNA TGTGCCAGCAGCTTAGGGAGTGGGGGGGGCCCCTACGAGCAGTACTTC.

The V call is TRBV3-1, the J call TRBJ2-7; D remains ambiguous. The CDR3 loop spans 13 amino acids. The germline gives CDR1 LGHDT, CDR2 YNNKEL (reference sequence). V dropped 0 bases and J dropped 7 bases, with 10 bases sitting between them. CDR3 amino acids: CASSQDQSGEQYF. The CDR3 nucleotides read TGTGCCAGCAGCCAAGATCAGTCGGGTGAGCAGTACTTC.

This clonotype showed up just a few times. The gene calls are TRBV7-3 and TRBJ2-3; 9 bases are shared with TRBD1. CDR3 length: 14 amino acids. J was trimmed by 6 bases and V by 4 bases; bases with no gene match: 5. Looked up from germline, CDR1 is SGHTA and CDR2 is FQGTGA. The DNA of the CDR3 is TGTGCCAGCAGCTCCGGGACAGGGTCGGATACGCAGTATTTT. Its translation: CASSSGTGSDTQYF.

On this clonotype itself: The germline gene is not matched at one end of the junction; a read error may be the cause. Here the CDR3 DNA reads TGTGCTAGTGGACGACAGGCGAACGCTGAAGCTTTCTTT. Its translation is CASGRQANAEAFF. This chain uses TRBV12-5 with TRBJ1-1, with D possibly being TRBD1 (6 bases). This CDR3 region has 13 residues. Looked up from germline, CDR1 is LGHNT and CDR2 is FRNRAP.

V and J are TRBV12-3 or TRBV12-4 and TRBJ2-1, with 9 bases matching TRBD1. The CDR3 is 16 residues long. V lost 5 bases, J lost 4 bases, and 9 bases stayed unmatched. DNA for the CDR3: TGTGCCAGCAGTCCGCTGGGACAGGGTGGGTACAATGAGCAGTTCTTC. Its translation: CASSPLGQGGYNEQFF.

This clonotype has a count of ten or more. The chain recombines TRBV29-1 with TRBJ2-5; the D gene is possibly TRBD2 (7 bases). Germline V gene data show CDR1 as SQVTM and CDR2 as ANQGSEA. This CDR3 spans 13 amino acids. V was trimmed by 7 bases and J by 4 bases, leaving 16 bases between them. The CDR3 is CSARGGGRETQYF. Here the CDR3 DNA reads TGCAGCGCTCGGGGAGGGGGACGAGAGACCCAGTACTTC. Supplemented by reference TRBV29-1 and TRBJ2-5, the full variable domain reads SAVISQKPSRDICQRGTSLTIQCQVDSQVTMMFWYRQQPGQSLTLIATANQGSEATYESGFVIDKFPISRPNLTFSTLTVSNMSPEDSSIYLCSARGGGRETQYFGPGTRLLVL.

V usage is TRBV20-1 and J usage is TRBJ2-5; 9 bases align to TRBD2. Germline-derived CDR1 and CDR2 are DFQATT and SNEGSKA (reference sequence). The V and J ends lost 7 bases and 5 bases, in that order; junction bases with no gene match: 2. This CDR3 has 11 amino acids. The CDR3 DNA sequence: TGCAGTGGTAGCGGGAGCGAGACCCAGTACTTC. Amino acids: CSGSGSETQYF.

The chain carries TRBV6-1 and TRBJ2-7, with TRBD1 matching over 11 bases. Germline V gene data show CDR1 as MNHNS and CDR2 as SASEGT. The CDR3 length is 17 residues. The trim removed 7 bases at V and 6 bases at J, leaving 17 bases unmatched. The CDR3 reads CASTYRGQGAGTVEQYF. CDR3 coding DNA: TGTGCCAGCACCTACCGTGGACAGGGGGCGGGAACGGTCGAGCAGTACTTC.

The rearrangement joins TRBV18 to TRBJ2-1, with TRBD2 identical over 7 bases. CDR3 size: 14 residues. V shed 3 bases and J 5 bases; nucleotides not matched to a gene: 4. Germline V gene lookup returns CDR1 KGHSH and CDR2 LQKENI. The CDR3 here is CASSPPSGNNEQFF. As DNA, the CDR3 is TGTGCCAGCTCACCCCCTAGCGGAAACAATGAGCAGTTCTTC.

The genes are TRBV5-1 and TRBJ2-7; 10 nucleotides match TRBD1. Trimming cost V 4 bases and J 4 bases; bases outside gene matches: 11. CDR1 and CDR2 from the germline V gene are SGHRS and YFSETQ. The CDR3 runs 16 residues. The CDR3 DNA sequence: TGCGCCAGCAGCACGGGGACAGGGGACGTTGCATACGAGCAGTACTTC. Protein: CASSTGTGDVAYEQYF.

Many counts were recorded for this clonotype. The rearrangement joins TRBV7-2 to TRBJ2-3, with D perhaps TRBD2 (6 bases). The CDR3 sequence is 16 residues long. From germline, CDR1 is SGHTA and CDR2 FQGNSA. Trimming removed 4 bases from V and 0 bases from J, with 14 bases in between. The chain's CDR3 is CASSSERTTSTDTQYF. The CDR3 nucleotides read TGTGCCAGCAGCTCGGAGCGGACTACTAGCACAGATACGCAGTATTTT. Variable domain in full (rest from reference TRBV7-2 and TRBJ2-3): GAGVSQSPSNKVTEKGKDVELRCDPISGHTALYWYRQSLGQGLEFLIYFQGNSAPDKSGLPSDRFSAERTGGSVSTLTIQRTQQEDSAVYLCASSSERTTSTDTQYFGPGTRLTVL.

The chain links TRBV21-1 to TRBJ2-5. TRBV21-1 is described as a pseudogene. The length of the CDR3 is 13 residues. The CDR3 DNA sequence: TGTGCCAGCACCCATAAAGACCAAGAGACCCAGTACTTC. It specifies CASTHKDQETQYF.

About this clonotype: Possible read error: a much larger clone is one base away. J is TRBJ2-5 and V is TRBV11-1, with D tentatively TRBD1 (6 bases). CDR3 length: 13 amino acids. Germline lookup yields CDR1 SGHAT and CDR2 FQDESV (reference sequence). V gave up 5 bases and J gave up 7 bases, with 14 bases separating them. CDR3 protein: CASSQGSKGTQYF. The CDR3, as DNA: TGTGCCAGCAGCCAGGGGTCTAAAGGGACCCAGTACTTC.

The V call is TRBV6-6, the J call TRBJ1-5, with 8 bases that match TRBD1. Germline V CDR1 and CDR2: MNHNY, SVGAGI (reference sequence). The CDR3 loop spans 15 amino acids. V dropped 4 bases and J dropped 9; count of bases not matched to a gene: 11. CDR3: CASSSSTGAQSPQHF. CDR3 DNA: TGTGCCAGCAGTTCCTCGACAGGGGCCCAATCGCCCCAGCATTTT.

V usage is TRBV6-5 and J usage is TRBJ2-3; possibly TRBD2 for D (6 bases). In germline, CDR1 is MNHEY, CDR2 SVGAGI. V lost 4 bases to trimming and J lost 0 bases, with 14 bases between them. The CDR3 contains 16 residues. The CDR3 DNA follows: TGTGCCAGCAGTTCCCGCCGGGCGGGGAGCACAGATACGCAGTATTTT. This translates into CASSSRRAGSTDTQYF.

CDR3 bases: TGCGCCAGCAGCCAAGATATAACTAGCGGATACGAGCAGTACTTC. It translates to CASSQDITSGYEQYF. This rearrangement joins TRBV4-3 to TRBJ2-7; 8 positions agree with TRBD2. CDR1 and CDR2 from the germline V gene are LGHNA and YSLEER. CDR3 length: 15 residues. The V and J ends lost 0 bases and 4 bases, in that order; junction bases with no gene match: 5.

This clonotype was detected only a few times. J is TRBJ2-4 and V is TRBV20-1; D is uncertain. CDR3 length: 15 residues. V was clipped by 5 bases and J by 0 bases, with 14 bases between them. The germline V gene encodes CDR1 DFQATT and CDR2 SNEGSKA (reference sequence). CDR3 amino acids: CSAQAGILAKNIQYF. As DNA, the CDR3 is TGCAGTGCTCAAGCCGGAATTCTAGCCAAAAACATTCAGTACTTC.

As for this clonotype: One junction end disagrees with the germline gene, perhaps due to a read error. CDR3 coding DNA: TGTGCCAGCAACCAAGATCGGGAGGACGGGGGGAACATTCAGTACTTC. This translates into CASNQDREDGGNIQYF. This chain connects TRBV4-2 to TRBJ2-4; 7 positions match TRBD2. From germline, CDR1 is LGHNA and CDR2 YNFKEQ. There are 16 residues in the CDR3.

This clonotype was seen many times. The rearrangement uses TRBV28 and TRBJ2-7, with 10 bases identical to TRBD1. Per the germline V gene, CDR1 is MDHEN and CDR2 is SYDVKM. Trimming cost V 7 bases and J 5 bases; bases outside gene matches: 11. The CDR3 is 15 residues long. CDR3 sequence reads: CASNRPGQGINEQYF. The DNA for the CDR3 is TGTGCCAGCAACCGACCGGGACAGGGGATCAACGAGCAGTACTTC.

A remark on this clonotype: Since a much larger clone is just one base distant, this may be a read error. V and J are TRBV28 and TRBJ2-4; 7 nucleotides agree with TRBD1. Per the germline V gene, CDR1 is MDHEN and CDR2 is SYDVKM. Germline trimming cut 6 bases from V and 15 bases from J; bases unmatched to any gene: 14. The CDR3 is made up of 13 amino acids. CDR3 protein: CASRRDRVNELYF. The DNA of the CDR3 is TGTGCCAGCAGGAGAGACAGGGTCAATGAGCTGTACTTC.

The genes are TRBV7-9 and TRBJ2-1; TRBD1 or TRBD2 may be the D gene (5 bases each). This CDR3 is 16 amino acids long. The V end was cut by 3 bases, the J end by 0 bases, with 12 bases between. The germline V gene encodes CDR1 SEHNR and CDR2 FQNEAQ (reference sequence). The CDR3 loop reads CASSFWAGSSYNEQFF. DNA of the CDR3: TGTGCCAGCAGCTTTTGGGCAGGGAGCTCCTACAATGAGCAGTTCTTC.